These 30 T cell receptor beta chains came from one sample sequenced in a study of identical twins. Using its own MiXCR run on the 5' RACE reads, TCRdb lists one record per CDR3 protein. Here the sample spans around 1.7 million distinct CDR3 sequences, about 32% being singletons. The sequencing sample was made of cord blood. All receptors derive from a newborn girl in good health.

The chain uses TRBV4-1 and TRBJ2-7; 7 nucleotides agree with TRBD1. Germline V gives CDR1 MGHRA, CDR2 YSYEKL. The CDR3 contains 16 residues. With V trimmed by 1 base and J by 3 bases, 9 bases remained unmatched. CDR3 bases: TGCGCCAGCAGCCAAGGATTCGGGACAGCTTACTACGAGCAGTACTTC. It yields the protein CASSQGFGTAYYEQYF.

This clonotype appeared a few times. This chain links TRBV12-3 or TRBV12-4 with TRBJ1-4; possibly TRBD1 for D (5 bases). Trimming removed 4 bases at V and 6 bases at J, with 30 bases between. The CDR3 runs to 20 residues. CDR3 protein: CASSSAGRGLAVRGDEKLFF. The CDR3 DNA reads as TGTGCCAGCAGTTCCGCCGGTAGGGGTCTGGCTGTCCGGGGGGATGAAAAACTGTTTTTT.

V is TRBV20-1 and J is TRBJ1-1; no firm D call. Trimming stripped 5 bases from V and 4 bases from J, with 11 bases between. In germline, CDR1 is DFQATT, CDR2 SNEGSKA (reference sequence). The CDR3 has 12 residues. The CDR3 sequence is CSAPATGTEAFF. The DNA for the CDR3 is TGCAGTGCTCCCGCAACGGGCACTGAAGCTTTCTTT.

Notes on this clonotype: One junction end disagrees with the germline gene, perhaps due to a read error. The V and J genes are TRBV6-6 and TRBJ1-4, with D perhaps matching TRBD1 (5 bases). The germline V gene encodes CDR1 MNHNY and CDR2 SVGAGI (reference sequence). The CDR3 spans 14 residues. CDR3: CPSSYGGGYEKLFF. The CDR3 bases are TGTCCCAGCAGTTACGGGGGAGGGTATGAAAAACTGTTTTTT.

This clonotype was observed a few times. The chain combines TRBV20-1 with TRBJ1-4; 8 bases align to TRBD1. The V and J ends lost 6 bases and 8 bases, in that order; junction bases with no gene match: 11. The CDR3 sequence is 14 residues long. Germline CDR1 is DFQATT and CDR2 is SNEGSKA (reference sequence). DNA for the CDR3: TGCAGTGCGTCTAGGACAGGGCAAGTCGAAAAACTGTTTTTT. This translates into CSASRTGQVEKLFF.

The chain links TRBV21-1 to TRBJ2-3; the table names TRBD2, a call not compared with the DNA. TRBV21-1 is a documented pseudogene. This CDR3 contains 13 residues. CDR3 loop: CASTFSGADTQYF. CDR3 DNA sequence: TGTGCCAGCACCTTTAGCGGGGCAGATACGCAGTATTTT.

The chain combines TRBV12-3 or TRBV12-4 with TRBJ1-2; the D gene is possibly TRBD1 (5 bases). Trimming removed 6 bases from V and 2 bases from J, with 13 bases in between. The length of the CDR3 is 14 residues. The chain's CDR3 is CASSLTDRNYGYTF. As DNA, the CDR3 is TGTGCCAGCAGCCTTACCGACAGAAACTATGGCTACACCTTC.

This chain joins TRBV7-2 and TRBJ2-4; D unclear. The end of the DNA aligns better with TRBJ2-7, so the J call may be wrong. This CDR3 is 14 amino acids long. Germline V gives CDR1 SGHTA, CDR2 FQGNSA. In DNA, the CDR3 is TGTGCCAGCAGCTTAGCGCTAGAGCCCAACGAGCAGTACTTC. It encodes CASSLALEPNEQYF.

The chain joins TRBV3-1 to TRBJ2-5, with 7 bases identical to TRBD2. Germline CDR1 LGHDT, CDR2 YNNKEL (reference sequence). The CDR3 is 16 residues long. J lost 11 bases, V lost 0 bases, and 15 bases had no gene match. The CDR3 is CASSQDGLVPHNEQYF. The CDR3 DNA is TGTGCCAGCAGCCAAGATGGACTAGTCCCCCACAATGAGCAGTACTTC.

The chain links TRBV20-1 to TRBJ2-1, with 13 bases matching TRBD2. V lost 6 bases and J lost 8; bases outside the gene matches: 7. The CDR3 has 14 residues. In germline, CDR1 is DFQATT, CDR2 SNEGSKA (reference sequence). The chain's CDR3 is CSARGLAGLDEQFF. DNA for the CDR3: TGCAGTGCCCGGGGACTAGCGGGATTGGATGAGCAGTTCTTC.

This clonotype was recorded a few times. The chain combines TRBV13 with TRBJ2-2; 8 bases match TRBD2. The CDR3 sequence is 15 residues long. V gave up 7 bases and J gave up 4 bases; unmatched junction bases: 8. From germline, CDR1 is PRHDT and CDR2 FYEKMQ (reference sequence). CDR3 sequence (DNA): TGTGCCAGCATAAAGGCTAGCGGGCTCACCGGGGAGCTGTTTTTT. The encoded protein is CASIKASGLTGELFF.

CDR3 protein: CASSEGQFLGYGYTF. The CDR3 DNA follows: TGTGCCAGCAGTGAGGGGCAGTTCCTTGGATATGGCTACACCTTC. The chain uses TRBV25-1 and TRBJ1-2; the D gene is possibly TRBD1 (5 bases). The germline V and J ends were trimmed by 3 bases and 5 bases, with 16 bases remaining between them. There are 15 residues in the CDR3. Germline-derived CDR1 and CDR2 are MGHDK and SYGVNS.

The J gene is TRBJ1-1, the V gene TRBV2; no definite D call. CDR1 is SNHLY and CDR2 is FYNNEI in the germline V gene. CDR3 length: 14 amino acids. V lost 4 bases, J lost 4 bases, and 13 bases lay in between. The CDR3 reads CASSVLGGSTEAFF. The CDR3, as DNA: TGTGCCAGCAGTGTTCTTGGAGGGAGCACTGAAGCTTTCTTT.

This clonotype was seen a few times. The rearrangement uses TRBV20-1 and TRBJ2-5; 8 nucleotides agree with TRBD1. Matching the DNA end better, TRBJ2-7 makes the J call doubtful. This CDR3 contains 12 residues. Germline V gene sequence: CDR1 DFQATT, CDR2 SNEGSKA (reference sequence). The CDR3 protein is CSATKQGDEQYF. Here the CDR3 DNA reads TGCAGTGCTACCAAACAGGGGGACGAGCAGTACTTC.

This clonotype was observed a single time. The chain combines TRBV7-9 with TRBJ1-2; D is undetermined. The V and J ends lost 0 bases and 2 bases respectively, with 7 bases between them. The germline gives CDR1 SEHNR, CDR2 FQNEAQ (reference sequence). This CDR3 comprises 14 residues. The DNA for the CDR3 is TGTGCCAGCAGCTTAGCGGTGGACAACTATGGCTACACCTTC. This encodes CASSLAVDNYGYTF.

This clonotype was recorded a few times. The chain is built from TRBV6-6 and TRBJ2-3, with 10 bases identical to TRBD2. CDR3 size: 16 residues. Germline V CDR1 and CDR2: MNHNY, SVGAGI (reference sequence). With 6 bases clipped from V and 0 bases from J, the junction kept 6 bases outside the gene matches. The CDR3 is CASRAATSGSTDTQYF. The DNA for the CDR3 is TGTGCCAGCAGAGCAGCGACTAGCGGGAGCACAGATACGCAGTATTTT.

This rearrangement joins TRBV5-1 to TRBJ2-1, with D tentatively TRBD2 (5 bases). Trimming shortened V by 0 bases and J by 7 bases, and 14 bases separated the two germline ends. Germline V gene data show CDR1 as SGHRS and CDR2 as YFSETQ. The CDR3 extends over 15 amino acids. CDR3 nucleotides: TGCGCCAGCAGCTTGGGTACGCGGGCTATAAATGAGCAGTTCTTC. This sequence encodes CASSLGTRAINEQFF.

This clonotype was seen more than once but under ten times. This chain links TRBV7-9 with TRBJ2-1; D uncertain. Trimming cost V 3 bases and J 0 bases, with 12 bases left between them. The CDR3 has 16 residues. The germline CDR1 and CDR2 sequences are SEHNR and FQNEAQ (reference sequence). CDR3 sequence (DNA): TGTGCCAGCAGCTTTCAGGTAGCTCGCTCCTACAATGAGCAGTTCTTC. Its protein product is CASSFQVARSYNEQFF.

The chain is built from TRBV28 and TRBJ2-7; possibly TRBD2 for D (5 bases). V dropped 2 bases and J dropped 7 bases, with 9 bases sitting between them. This CDR3 region has 12 residues. Germline CDR1 is MDHEN and CDR2 is SYDVKM. CDR3 bases: TGTGCCAGCAGTTTACCCCGGAGGGAGCAGTACTTC. Translation: CASSLPRREQYF.

This clonotype showed up just a few times. The chain is built from TRBV20-1 and TRBJ2-5; 9 nucleotides line up with TRBD2. In germline, CDR1 is DFQATT, CDR2 SNEGSKA (reference sequence). The CDR3 totals 17 residues. V dropped 1 base and J dropped 2; count of bases not matched to a gene: 11. CDR3 loop: CSARGIVLAGPQETQYF. Here the CDR3 DNA reads TGCAGTGCTAGAGGGATCGTCCTAGCGGGACCTCAAGAGACCCAGTACTTC.

This clonotype was seen ten or more times. V gene TRBV7-2 combines with J gene TRBJ2-7; D is ambiguous. Germline assignment: CDR1 SGHTA and CDR2 FQGNSA. The germline V and J ends were trimmed by 2 bases and 2 bases, with 7 bases remaining between them. This CDR3 has 13 residues. The CDR3 here is CASSLKETYEQYF. The CDR3 bases are TGTGCCAGCAGCTTAAAGGAAACCTACGAGCAGTACTTC.

The chain couples TRBV10-3 to TRBJ2-1; D is possibly TRBD1 (6 bases). TRBJ2-7 matches the DNA end more closely, so the J call is doubtful. The CDR3 has 13 residues. The germline gives CDR1 ENHRY, CDR2 SYGVKD. The CDR3 loop reads CAISGTGLGEQYF. The CDR3 nucleotides are TGTGCCATCAGTGGAACAGGGTTGGGCGAGCAGTACTTC.

This clonotype was counted a few times. The rearrangement uses TRBV28 and TRBJ2-3; 7 nucleotides agree with TRBD2. With 6 bases clipped from V and 0 bases from J, the junction kept 6 bases outside the gene matches. This CDR3 is built from 15 residues. Germline V lookup: CDR1 MDHEN, CDR2 SYDVKM. CDR3 DNA sequence: TGTGCCAGCAGGTCTAGCGGAGCTAGCACAGATACGCAGTATTTT. Translation: CASRSSGASTDTQYF.

The V call is TRBV5-1, the J call TRBJ2-5, with 9 bases that match TRBD2. This CDR3 is 14 amino acids long. The junction had 12 bases not matched to a gene; V was cut back by 4 bases and J by 11 bases. Germline loops: CDR1 SGHRS, CDR2 YFSETQ. The CDR3 reads CASSPVAGVGEQYF. The CDR3 DNA follows: TGCGCCAGCAGCCCGGTAGCGGGGGTTGGAGAGCAGTACTTC.

In DNA form, the CDR3 reads TGTGCCAGCGGCTGGACAGCCTTCTATGGCTACACCTTC. This gives the protein CASGWTAFYGYTF. This chain uses TRBV6-1 with TRBJ1-2; a possible D gene is TRBD1 (6 bases). Germline CDR1 MNHNS, CDR2 SASEGT. This CDR3 is 13 amino acids long. The V and J ends lost 8 bases and 4 bases respectively, with 14 bases between them.

CDR3 bases: TGCAGTGCTAGAGATCGCGGGGTAGGGGAGCTGTTTTTT. This translates into CSARDRGVGELFF. The chain couples TRBV20-1 to TRBJ2-2; tentative D call: TRBD2 (6 bases). This CDR3 region has 13 residues. Trimming removed 0 bases at V and 8 bases at J, with 10 bases between. Germline-derived CDR1 and CDR2 are DFQATT and SNEGSKA (reference sequence).

The chain employs TRBV18 and TRBJ1-4; the match to TRBD1 covers 7 bases. The CDR3 contains 17 residues. V dropped 6 bases and J dropped 0; count of bases not matched to a gene: 10. Germline assignment: CDR1 KGHSH and CDR2 LQKENI. CDR3 sequence reads: CASSVIGTGATNEKLFF. DNA of the CDR3: TGTGCCAGCTCCGTAATCGGAACAGGGGCAACTAATGAAAAACTGTTTTTT. Full variable domain (remainder filled in from reference TRBV18 and TRBJ1-4): NAGVMQNPRHLVRRRGQEARLRCSPMKGHSHVYWYRQLPEEGLKFMVYLQKENIIDESGMPKERFSAEFPKEGPSILRIQQVVRGDSAAYFCASSVIGTGATNEKLFFGSGTQLSVL.

This rearrangement joins TRBV7-2 to TRBJ2-3, with D perhaps being TRBD1 or TRBD2 (6 bases each). Looked up from germline, CDR1 is SGHTA and CDR2 is FQGNSA. The CDR3 totals 16 residues. The V end lost 6 bases, the J end lost 0 bases, and 16 bases lay between the germline ends. This chain's CDR3 is CASRKGGALSTDTQYF. DNA of the CDR3: TGTGCCAGCAGAAAGGGGGGTGCTCTTAGCACAGATACGCAGTATTTT.

This clonotype is a singleton in its sample. The gene calls are TRBV4-1 and TRBJ1-4; D is ambiguous. This CDR3 has 16 amino acids. Germline V lookup: CDR1 MGHRA, CDR2 YSYEKL. V gave up 3 bases and J gave up 5 bases, with 16 bases separating them. CDR3 DNA: TGCGCCAGCAGCCATTCCATCGGAACGGCGAATGAAAAACTGTTTTTT. Translation: CASSHSIGTANEKLFF.

Of note for this clonotype: At one end the junction does not follow the germline gene, possibly because of a read error. The V gene is TRBV30, the J gene TRBJ2-7; a weak D match, TRBD2 (5 bases). The CDR3 length is 11 residues. Germline assignment: CDR1 GTSNPN and CDR2 SVGIG (reference sequence). Here the CDR3 reads CAGSTAYEQYF. CDR3 in DNA: TGTGCCGGGAGTACCGCCTACGAGCAGTACTTC.